The T cell receptor (beta chain) described here comes from a study of technical replicates of blood from a few donors. Repertoires were generated with immunoSEQ multiplex PCR, while TCRdb's copy carries only in-frame clones and drops some. The data show some 14,000 clones, with approximately 80% seen just once and approximately 12% held by the top ten. Trimming removed 7 bases from V and 2 bases from J, with 6 bases in between. The CDR3 covers 12 residues. Germline V CDR1 and CDR2: MNHEY, SMNVEV (reference sequence). The sequenced material came from PBMCs. This TCR was recovered from a human donor in good health. The chain uses TRBV27 and TRBJ1-3; no reliable D call. The CDR3 nucleotides are TGTGCCAGCATTTCCGCTGGAAACACCATATATTTT. This sequence encodes CASISAGNTIYF.